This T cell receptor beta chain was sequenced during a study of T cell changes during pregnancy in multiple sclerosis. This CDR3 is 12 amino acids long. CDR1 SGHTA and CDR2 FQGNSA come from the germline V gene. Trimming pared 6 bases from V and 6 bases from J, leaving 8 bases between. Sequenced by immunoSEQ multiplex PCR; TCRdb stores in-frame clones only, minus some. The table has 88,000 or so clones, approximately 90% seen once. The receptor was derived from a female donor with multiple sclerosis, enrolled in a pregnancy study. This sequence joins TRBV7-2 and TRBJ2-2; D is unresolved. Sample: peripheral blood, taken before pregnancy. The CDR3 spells CASSPHPGELFF. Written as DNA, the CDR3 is TGTGCCAGCAGTCCACACCCCGGGGAGCTGTTTTTT.